The clone carrying this T cell receptor beta chain was seen more than once but under ten times. Each sorted fraction was over 95% pure. These data belong to a study of beta chain features in type 1 diabetes. The study reverse transcribed the entire isolated RNA, so it sequenced expressed TCRB transcripts. TCRdb keeps only in-frame clones here, not all; method: immunoSEQ multiplex PCR. Of about 240,000 clones listed, 27% are singletons. V shed 11 bases, J shed 6 bases, and the junction held 13 bases outside the gene matches. This CDR3 spans 14 amino acids. Germline CDR1 LNHDA, CDR2 SQIVND (reference sequence).

The sequenced sample was central memory CD4+ T cells from blood. The genes are TRBV19 and TRBJ2-3; TRBD2 matches 8 bases. The receptor was isolated from a young man in good health. CDR3 DNA: TGTGCCTCCCGTGGAGCGGGAGTTCGGGATACGCAGTATTTT. Residues: CASRGAGVRDTQYF.